This T cell receptor (beta chain) was recorded in a study of blood T cell repertoires in COVID-19. This clone was found once. The repertoire was sequenced with immunoSEQ multiplex PCR; TCRdb's copy has only in-frame clones and lacks some. The sample contains 50,000 to 75,000 clones, nearly 95% of which appear only once. The CDR3 covers 13 residues. Trimming shortened V by 11 bases and J by 2 bases, and 13 bases separated the two germline ends. Per germline, CDR1 KGHDR and CDR2 SFDVKD. Sequencing was performed on peripheral blood. The sequence was collected from a man aged 50 to 59 with active COVID-19. The rearrangement uses TRBV24-1 and TRBJ2-3; tentative D call: TRBD2 (6 bases). The CDR3: CARLTGVTDTQYF. The CDR3 DNA sequence: TGTGCCAGACTAACGGGAGTCACAGATACGCAGTATTTT.